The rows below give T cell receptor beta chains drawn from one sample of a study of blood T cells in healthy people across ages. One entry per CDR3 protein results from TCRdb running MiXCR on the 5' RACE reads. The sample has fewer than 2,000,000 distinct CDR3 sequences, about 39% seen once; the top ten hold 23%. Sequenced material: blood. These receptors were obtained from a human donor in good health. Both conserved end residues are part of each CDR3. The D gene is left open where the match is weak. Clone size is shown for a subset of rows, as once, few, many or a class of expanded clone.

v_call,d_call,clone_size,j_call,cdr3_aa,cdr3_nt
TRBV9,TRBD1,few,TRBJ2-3,CASSVVGQRPTDTQYF,TGTGCCAGCAGCGTAGTGGGACAGAGACCCACAGATACGCAGTATTTT
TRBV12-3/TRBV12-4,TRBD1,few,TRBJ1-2,CASRGQGSYGYTF,TGTGCCAGCAGAGGACAGGGAAGCTATGGCTACACCTTC
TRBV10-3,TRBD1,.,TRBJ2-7,CAIRKQGDYEQYF,TGTGCCATCAGGAAACAGGGGGACTACGAGCAGTACTTC
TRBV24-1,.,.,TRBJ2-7,CATSDPGSEQYF,TGTGCCACCAGTGATCCGGGGTCCGAGCAGTACTTC
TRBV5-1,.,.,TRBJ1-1,CASSLTQNTDAFF,TGCGCCAGCAGCCTGACACAGAACACTGACGCTTTCTTT
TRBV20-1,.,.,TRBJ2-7,CSARPFGELDTNEQYF,TGCAGTGCTAGGCCCTTCGGGGAATTGGATACGAACGAGCAGTACTTC
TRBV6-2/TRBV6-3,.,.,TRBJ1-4,CASSRPTNEKLFF,TGTGCCAGCAGTAGACCGACTAATGAAAAACTGTTTTTT
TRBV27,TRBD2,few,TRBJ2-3,CASSLIAGAPTDTQYF,TGTGCCAGCAGTTTAATAGCGGGGGCCCCCACAGATACGCAGTATTTT
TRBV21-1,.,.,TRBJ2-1,CASSKGPRLSYNEQFF,TGTGCCAGCAGCAAGGGCCCGAGGTTATCCTACAATGAGCAGTTCTTC
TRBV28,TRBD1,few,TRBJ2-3,CASSFLTGADTQYF,TGTGCCAGCAGTTTCCTAACAGGGGCAGATACGCAGTATTTT
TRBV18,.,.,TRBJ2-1,CASSPDLGSYEQFF,TGTGCCAGCTCACCCGACCTAGGGTCCTACGAGCAGTTCTTC
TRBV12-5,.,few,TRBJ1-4,CASGPGRADEKLFF,TGTGCTAGTGGGCCCGGACGAGCTGATGAAAAACTGTTTTTT
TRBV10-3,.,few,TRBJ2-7,CAISDLGSRQYF,TGTGCCATCAGTGATTTAGGGAGTCGGCAGTACTTC
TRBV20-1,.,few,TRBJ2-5,CSALGANQETQYF,TGCAGTGCTTTGGGGGCTAACCAAGAGACCCAGTACTTC
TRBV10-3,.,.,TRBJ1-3,CAISESSLSGRGGNTIYF,TGTGCCATCAGTGAGTCGAGTCTCTCAGGCCGAGGGGGAAACACCATATATTTT